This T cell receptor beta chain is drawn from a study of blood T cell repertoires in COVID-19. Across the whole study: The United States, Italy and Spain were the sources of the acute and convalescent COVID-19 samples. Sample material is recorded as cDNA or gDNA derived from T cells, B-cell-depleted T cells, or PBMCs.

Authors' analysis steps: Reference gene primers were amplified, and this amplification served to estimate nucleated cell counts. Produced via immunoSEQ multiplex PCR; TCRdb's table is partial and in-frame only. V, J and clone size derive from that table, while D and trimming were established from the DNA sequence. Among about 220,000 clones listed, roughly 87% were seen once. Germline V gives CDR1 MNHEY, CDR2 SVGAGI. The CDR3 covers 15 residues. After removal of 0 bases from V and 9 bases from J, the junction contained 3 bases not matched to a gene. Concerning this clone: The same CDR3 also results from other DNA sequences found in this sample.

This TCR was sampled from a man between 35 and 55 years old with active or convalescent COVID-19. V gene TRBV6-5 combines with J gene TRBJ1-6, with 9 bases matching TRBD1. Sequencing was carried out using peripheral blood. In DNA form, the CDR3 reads TGTGCCAGCAGTTACTCGGGACAGGGCGGTTCACCCCTCCACTTT. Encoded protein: CASSYSGQGGSPLHF.